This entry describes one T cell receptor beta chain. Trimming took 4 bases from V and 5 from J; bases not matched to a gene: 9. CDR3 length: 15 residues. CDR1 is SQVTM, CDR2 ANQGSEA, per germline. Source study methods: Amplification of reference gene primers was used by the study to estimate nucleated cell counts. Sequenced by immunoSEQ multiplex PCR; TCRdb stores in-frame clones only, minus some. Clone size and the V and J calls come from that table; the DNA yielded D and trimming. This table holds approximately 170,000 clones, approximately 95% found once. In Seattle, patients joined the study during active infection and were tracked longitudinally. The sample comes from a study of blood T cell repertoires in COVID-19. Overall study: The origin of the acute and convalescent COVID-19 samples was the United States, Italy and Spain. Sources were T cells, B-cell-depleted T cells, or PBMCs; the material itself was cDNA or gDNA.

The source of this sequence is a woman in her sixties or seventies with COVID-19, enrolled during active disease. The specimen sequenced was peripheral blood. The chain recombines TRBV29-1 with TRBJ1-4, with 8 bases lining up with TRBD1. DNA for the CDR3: TGCAGCGTTGGGGCAGGGGGCGATTTAAATGAAAAACTGTTTTTT. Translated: CSVGAGGDLNEKLFF.